This T cell receptor (beta chain) was identified in a study of regulatory T cells in long-lasting Graves disease. Study-wide points: Persistent Graves' patients showed less TCR diversity than newly diagnosed ones.

Sequencing libraries for TCR beta were prepared with iRepertoire HTBI primers and Arm-PCR of CDR3 regions. TCRdb used MiXCR to reprocess the multiplex PCR reads, holding one entry per CDR3 protein. The table includes 350,000 to 450,000 distinct CDR3 sequences, about 15% detected once. Time point in this sample: newly diagnosed GD, antithyroid drugs for less than 3 months. Extracted PBMC RNA gave rise to the TCR library. American Thyroid Association guidelines defined how Graves' disease was diagnosed. The CDR3 is 15 amino acids. The germline gives CDR1 SGHDN, CDR2 FVKESK. This clonotype has more than one count but fewer than ten. As yet, its antigen is unknown. The data also belong to a second study, concerning T cells in Graves' hyperthyroidism and ophthalmopathy. That report notes: A lack of ophthalmopathy progression within 18 months defined stable Graves' hyperthyroidism.

V is TRBV14 and J is TRBJ2-3, with D possibly matching TRBD2 (7 bases). The closer fit of TRBJ2-5 to the DNA end suggests the J call may be wrong. Sequencing was performed on peripheral blood mononuclear cells (PBMCs), taken at new diagnosis, from a patient treated with antithyroid drugs. This TCR derives from a woman under 40 with Graves disease. The CDR3 nucleotides are TGTGCCAGCAGCCACAGGGGACTATGGCAGGAGACCCAGTACTTC. Translation: CASSHRGLWQETQYF.